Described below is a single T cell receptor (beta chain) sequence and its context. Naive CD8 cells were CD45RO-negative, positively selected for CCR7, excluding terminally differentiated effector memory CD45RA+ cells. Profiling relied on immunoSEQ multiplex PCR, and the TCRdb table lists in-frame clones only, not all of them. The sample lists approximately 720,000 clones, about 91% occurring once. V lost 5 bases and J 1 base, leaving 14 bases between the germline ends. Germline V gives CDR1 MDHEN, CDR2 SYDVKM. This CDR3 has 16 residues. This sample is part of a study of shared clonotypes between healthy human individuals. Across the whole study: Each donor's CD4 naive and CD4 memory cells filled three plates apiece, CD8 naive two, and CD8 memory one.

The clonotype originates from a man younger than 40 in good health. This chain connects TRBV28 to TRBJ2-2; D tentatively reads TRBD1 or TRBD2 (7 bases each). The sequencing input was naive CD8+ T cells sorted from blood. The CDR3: CASSQQGRVNTGELFF. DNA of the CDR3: TGTGCCAGCAGTCAACAGGGGAGGGTGAACACCGGGGAGCTGTTTTTT.